This T cell receptor (beta chain) comes out of a study of blood T cell repertoires in COVID-19 (dated by TCRdb to the early 2020s). Regarding the complete study: Samples from collaborators originated in the United States, Italy and Spain and spanned both the acute and convalescent phases of COVID-19. The material from the prospective study consisted of cDNA or gDNA derived from T cells, B-cell-depleted T cells, or PBMCs. Deeply sampled blood TCRbeta repertoires from subjects exposed to, actively infected with, or recovered from COVID-19 were included in the dataset. A freely available public database, intended as a resource for researchers studying the immune response to SARS-CoV-2, is where the repertoires were released. Samples came from the ongoing ImmuneRACE study (first 160 participants) plus 1,254 subjects from 6 global collaborators. The sample metadata nearly always contained a de-identified subject ID, COVID-19 status, age in years and sex. Where available, HLA class I and class II types were obtained from metadata supplied by the sample provider rather than from assay-based typing. Here is what the overall study found, with its caveats: The quantity of clinical and demographic metadata differed by source and by participant and was supplied without curation.

The immunoSEQ Assay, a bias-controlled multiplex PCR, was used to amplify TCRbeta CDR3 regions from genomic DNA. Processing in the source paper ran as follows. Within the assay, amplification of reference gene primers was used to estimate how many nucleated cells each sample contained. Sequence reads were collapsed and filtered to measure the absolute abundance of every unique TCRbeta CDR3 rearrangement. Productive Simpson clonality was computed per sample as the square root of Simpson's diversity index over productive rearrangements. Imported from immuneACCESS, the table was reduced by TCRdb to in-frame sequences with V and J called. These copies leave out some clones; in studies compared against another copy, an unresolved V gene accounts for under half, and the cause of the remainder is not known. The D gene and trimming were derived from the DNA, and the V and J assignments and clone size from that table. The sample table shows approximately 450,000 clones, and 85% to 90% are seen once. The ten largest make up 1% to 1.3% of the sample.

Participants in the prospective study were aged about 18 to 95 years, lived in 20 to 30 United States geographic areas, and enrolled through a virtual design. In the prospective study, participants were assigned to cohorts based on the clinical history participants reported in a screening survey and a study questionnaire. For ImmuneRACE Cohort 3, a participant was defined as recovered based on two consecutive negative NP/OP PCR tests, clearance by a healthcare professional, or resolution of symptoms. In the prospective study, whole blood, serum and a nasopharyngeal or oropharyngeal swab were collected from each participant by mobile phlebotomists. Additional blood draws and questionnaires over a roughly two-month period could optionally be provided by prospective study participants. Before DNA extraction, blood samples from the prospective study were shipped at room temperature or frozen. From its cysteine to its phenylalanine, the CDR3 spans 13 amino acids. CDR3 DNA only is kept here, 39 bases in frame from base 1. The junction shows trimming of 4 bases on V and 6 bases on J, plus 14 bases between the germline ends. The germline V gene supplies CDR1 SGHRS and CDR2 YFSETQ.

Comments on this clone: Its antigen is not yet known. No base quality information exists; no much larger clone differs at one position.

Sequencing was performed on PBMCs or T cells enriched from blood (not recorded which). The rearranged segments are TRBV5-1 and TRBJ2-7; a confident D gene designation cannot be given. The source is a man aged 25 to 40 who had recovered from COVID-19. The DNA reads TGCGCCAGCAGCCCCCGAGGATTTATCGAGCAGTACTTC. It translates as CASSPRGFIEQYF.